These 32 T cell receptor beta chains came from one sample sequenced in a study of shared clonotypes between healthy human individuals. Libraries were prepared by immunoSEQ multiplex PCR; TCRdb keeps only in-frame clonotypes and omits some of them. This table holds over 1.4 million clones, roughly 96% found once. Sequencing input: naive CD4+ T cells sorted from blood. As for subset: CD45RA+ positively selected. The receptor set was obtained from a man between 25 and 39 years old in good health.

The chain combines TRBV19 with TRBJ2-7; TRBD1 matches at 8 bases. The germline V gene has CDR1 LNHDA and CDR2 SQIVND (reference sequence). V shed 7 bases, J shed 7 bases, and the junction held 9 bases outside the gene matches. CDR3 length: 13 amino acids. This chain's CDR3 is CASKVGQGGEQYF. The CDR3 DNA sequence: TGTGCCAGTAAGGTCGGACAGGGCGGGGAGCAGTACTTC. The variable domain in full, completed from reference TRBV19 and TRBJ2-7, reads DGGITQSPKYLFRKEGQNVTLSCEQNLNHDAMYWYRQDPGQGLRLIYYSQIVNDFQKGDIAEGYSVSREKKESFPLTVTSAQKNPTAFYLCASKVGQGGEQYFGPGTRLTVT.

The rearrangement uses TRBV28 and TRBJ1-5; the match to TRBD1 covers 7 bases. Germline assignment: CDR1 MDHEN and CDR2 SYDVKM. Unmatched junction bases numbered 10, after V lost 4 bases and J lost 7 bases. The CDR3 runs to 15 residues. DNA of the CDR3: TGTGCCAGCAGTTCACCAGGGGGACCGGGCCAGCCCCAGCATTTT. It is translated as CASSSPGGPGQPQHF.

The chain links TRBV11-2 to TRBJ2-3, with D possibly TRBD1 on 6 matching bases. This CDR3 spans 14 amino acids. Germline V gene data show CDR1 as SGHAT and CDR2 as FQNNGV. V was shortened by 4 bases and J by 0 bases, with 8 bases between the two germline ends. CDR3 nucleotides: TGTGCCAGCAGCTGGGGGCTGAGCACAGATACGCAGTATTTT. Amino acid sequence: CASSWGLSTDTQYF.

The CDR3 nucleotides are TGTGCCAGCAGTTTAGCGGATACAGATACGCAGTATTTT. Amino acid sequence: CASSLADTDTQYF. This chain uses TRBV27 with TRBJ2-3; D gene unclear. Per the germline V gene, CDR1 is MNHEY and CDR2 is SMNVEV (reference sequence). CDR3 length: 13 residues. The V gene lost 2 bases and the J gene lost 3 bases, with 6 bases spanning the gap.

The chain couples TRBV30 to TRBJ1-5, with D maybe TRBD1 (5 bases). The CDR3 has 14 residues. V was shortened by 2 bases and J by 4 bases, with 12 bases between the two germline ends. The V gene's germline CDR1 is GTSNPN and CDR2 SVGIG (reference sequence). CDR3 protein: CAWSRGGLNQPQHF. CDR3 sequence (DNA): TGTGCCTGGAGTCGGGGGGGGTTGAATCAGCCCCAGCATTTT.

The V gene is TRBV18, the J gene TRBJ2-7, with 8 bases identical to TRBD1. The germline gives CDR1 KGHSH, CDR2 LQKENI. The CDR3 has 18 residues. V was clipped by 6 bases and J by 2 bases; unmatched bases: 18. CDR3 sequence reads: CASSKAGQGPLGAYEQYF. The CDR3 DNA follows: TGTGCCAGCTCGAAGGCAGGACAGGGCCCCTTAGGAGCCTACGAGCAGTACTTC.

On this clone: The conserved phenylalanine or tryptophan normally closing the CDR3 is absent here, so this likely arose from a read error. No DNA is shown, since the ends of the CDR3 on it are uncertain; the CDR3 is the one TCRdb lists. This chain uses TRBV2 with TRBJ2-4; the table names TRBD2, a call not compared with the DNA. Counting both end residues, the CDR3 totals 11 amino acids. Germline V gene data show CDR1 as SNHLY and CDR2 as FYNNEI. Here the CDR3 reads CASSQKGLLLV.

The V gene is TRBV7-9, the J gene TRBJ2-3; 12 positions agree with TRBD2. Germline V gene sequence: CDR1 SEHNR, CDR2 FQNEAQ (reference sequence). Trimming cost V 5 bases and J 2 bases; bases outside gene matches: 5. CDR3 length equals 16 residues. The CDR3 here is CASSQTSGRSTDTQYF. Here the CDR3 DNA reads TGTGCCAGCAGCCAAACTAGCGGGAGGTCCACAGATACGCAGTATTTT.

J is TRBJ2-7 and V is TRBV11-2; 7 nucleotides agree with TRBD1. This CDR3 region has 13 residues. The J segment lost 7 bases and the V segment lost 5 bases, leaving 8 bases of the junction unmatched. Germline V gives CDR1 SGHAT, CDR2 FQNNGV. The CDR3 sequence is CASSLQGIGEQYF. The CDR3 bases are TGTGCCAGCAGCCTACAGGGGATCGGGGAGCAGTACTTC.

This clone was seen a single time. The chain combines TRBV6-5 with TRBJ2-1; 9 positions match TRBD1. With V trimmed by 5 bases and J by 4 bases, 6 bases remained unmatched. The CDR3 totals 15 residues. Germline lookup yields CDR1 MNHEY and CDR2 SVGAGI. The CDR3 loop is CASSRSGTGYNEQFF. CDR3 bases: TGTGCCAGCAGTCGATCCGGGACAGGGTACAATGAGCAGTTCTTC.

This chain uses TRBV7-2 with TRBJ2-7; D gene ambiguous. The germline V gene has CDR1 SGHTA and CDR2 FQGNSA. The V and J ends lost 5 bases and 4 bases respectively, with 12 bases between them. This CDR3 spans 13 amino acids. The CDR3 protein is CASSNLQGYEQYF. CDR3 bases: TGTGCCAGCAGCAATCTACAAGGATACGAGCAGTACTTC.

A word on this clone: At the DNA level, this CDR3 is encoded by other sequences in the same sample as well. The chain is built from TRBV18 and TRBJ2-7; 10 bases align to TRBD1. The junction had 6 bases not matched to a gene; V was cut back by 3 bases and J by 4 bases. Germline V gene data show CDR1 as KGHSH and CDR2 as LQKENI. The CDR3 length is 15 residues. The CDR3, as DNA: TGTGCCAGCTCACCGCGGACAGGGGGGGGTTACGAGCAGTACTTC. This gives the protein CASSPRTGGGYEQYF.

The CDR3 nucleotides read TGTGCCAGCAGCCCACTGGGCAGTCAAAACACTGAAGCTTTCTTT. Translating it yields CASSPLGSQNTEAFF. This chain uses TRBV28 with TRBJ1-1; D not resolved. Trimming left V 6 bases short and J 2 bases short, with 16 bases between. Germline V gene lookup returns CDR1 MDHEN and CDR2 SYDVKM. The CDR3 totals 15 residues.

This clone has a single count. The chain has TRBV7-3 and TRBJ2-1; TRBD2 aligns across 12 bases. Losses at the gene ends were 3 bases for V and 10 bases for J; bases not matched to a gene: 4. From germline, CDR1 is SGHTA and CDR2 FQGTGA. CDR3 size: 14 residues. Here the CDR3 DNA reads TGTGCCAGCAGCTTCGGGACTAGCGGGCAAGAGCAGTTCTTC. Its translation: CASSFGTSGQEQFF.

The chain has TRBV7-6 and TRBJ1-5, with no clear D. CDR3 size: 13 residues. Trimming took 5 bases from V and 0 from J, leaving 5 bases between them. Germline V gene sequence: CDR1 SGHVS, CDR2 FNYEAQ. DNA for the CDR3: TGTGCCAGCAGCGTAGATAGCAATCAGCCCCAGCATTTT. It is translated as CASSVDSNQPQHF.

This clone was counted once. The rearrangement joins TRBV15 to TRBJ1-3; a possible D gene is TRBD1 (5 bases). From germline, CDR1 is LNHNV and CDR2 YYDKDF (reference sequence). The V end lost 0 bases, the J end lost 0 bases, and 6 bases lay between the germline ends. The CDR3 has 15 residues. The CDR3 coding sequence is TGTGCCACCAGCAGAGAGGGACCCTCTGGAAACACCATATATTTT. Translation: CATSREGPSGNTIYF. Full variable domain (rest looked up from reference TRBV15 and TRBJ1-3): DAMVIQNPRYQVTQFGKPVTLSCSQTLNHNVMYWYQQKSSQAPKLLFHYYDKDFNNEADTPDNFQSRRPNTSFCFLDIRSPGLGDTAMYLCATSREGPSGNTIYFGEGSWLTVV.

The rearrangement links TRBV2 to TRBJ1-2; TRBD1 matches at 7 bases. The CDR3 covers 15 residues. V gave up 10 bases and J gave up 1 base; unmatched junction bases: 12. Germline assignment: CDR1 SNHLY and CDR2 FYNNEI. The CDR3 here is CAIRQGFGYNYGYTF. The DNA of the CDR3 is TGTGCCATCCGACAGGGTTTCGGATATAACTATGGCTACACCTTC.

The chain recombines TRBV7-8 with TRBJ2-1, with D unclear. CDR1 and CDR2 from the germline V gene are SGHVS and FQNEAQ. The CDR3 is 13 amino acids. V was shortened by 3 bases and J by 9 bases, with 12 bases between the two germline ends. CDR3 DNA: TGTGCCAGCAGCTTGAGATACGGCGTTGAGCAGTTCTTC. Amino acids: CASSLRYGVEQFF.

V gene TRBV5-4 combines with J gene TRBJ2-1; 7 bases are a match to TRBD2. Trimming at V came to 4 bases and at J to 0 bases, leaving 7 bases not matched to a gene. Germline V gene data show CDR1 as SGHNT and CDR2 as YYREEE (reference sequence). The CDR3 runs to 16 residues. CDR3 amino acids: CASSLRAGPSYNEQFF. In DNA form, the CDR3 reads TGTGCCAGCAGCCTAAGAGCGGGACCCTCCTACAATGAGCAGTTCTTC. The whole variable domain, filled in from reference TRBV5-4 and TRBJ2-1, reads ETGVTQSPTHLIKTRGQQVTLRCSSQSGHNTVSWYQQALGQGPQFIFQYYREEENGRGNFPPRFSGLQFPNYSSELNVNALELDDSALYLCASSLRAGPSYNEQFFGPGTRLTVL.

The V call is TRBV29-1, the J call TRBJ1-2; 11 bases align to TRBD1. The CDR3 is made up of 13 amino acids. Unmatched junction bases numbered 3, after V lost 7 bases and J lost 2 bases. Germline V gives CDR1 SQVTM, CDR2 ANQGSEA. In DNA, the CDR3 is TGCAGCGCCCGGGACAGGGGGAACTATGGCTACACCTTC. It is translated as CSARDRGNYGYTF.

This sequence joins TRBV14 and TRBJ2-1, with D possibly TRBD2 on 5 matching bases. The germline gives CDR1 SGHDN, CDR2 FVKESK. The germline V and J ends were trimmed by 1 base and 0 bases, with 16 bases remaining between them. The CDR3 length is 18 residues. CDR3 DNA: TGTGCCAGCAGCCAAGGGACTCACCTGTTGGACTCCTACAATGAGCAGTTCTTC. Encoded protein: CASSQGTHLLDSYNEQFF.

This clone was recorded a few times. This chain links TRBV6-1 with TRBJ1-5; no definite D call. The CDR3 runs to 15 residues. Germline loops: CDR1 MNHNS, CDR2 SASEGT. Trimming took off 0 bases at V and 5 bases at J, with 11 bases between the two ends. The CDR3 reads CASSEARDIHQPQHF. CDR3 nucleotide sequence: TGTGCCAGCAGTGAAGCAAGAGACATTCATCAGCCCCAGCATTTT.

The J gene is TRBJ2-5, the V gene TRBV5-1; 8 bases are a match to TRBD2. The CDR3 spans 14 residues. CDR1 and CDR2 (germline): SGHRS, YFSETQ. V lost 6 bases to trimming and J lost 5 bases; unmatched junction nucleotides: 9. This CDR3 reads CASTAGGQQETQYF. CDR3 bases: TGCGCCAGCACCGCGGGAGGCCAACAGGAGACCCAGTACTTC.

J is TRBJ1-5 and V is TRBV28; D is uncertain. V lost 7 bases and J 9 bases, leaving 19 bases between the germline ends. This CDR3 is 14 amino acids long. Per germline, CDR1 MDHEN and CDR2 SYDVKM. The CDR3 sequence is CASTIDGGPRPQHF. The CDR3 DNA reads TGTGCCAGCACCATCGACGGCGGGCCTCGGCCCCAGCATTTT. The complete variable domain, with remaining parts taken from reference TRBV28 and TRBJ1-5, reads DVKVTQSSRYLVKRTGEKVFLECVQDMDHENMFWYRQDPGLGLRLIYFSYDVKMKEKGDIPEGYSVSREKKERFSLILESASTNQTSMYLCASTIDGGPRPQHFGDGTRLSIL.

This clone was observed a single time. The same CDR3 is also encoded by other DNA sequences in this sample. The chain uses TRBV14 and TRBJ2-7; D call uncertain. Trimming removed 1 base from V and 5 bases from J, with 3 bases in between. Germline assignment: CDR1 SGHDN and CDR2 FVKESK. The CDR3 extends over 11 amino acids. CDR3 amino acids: CASSQVHEQYF. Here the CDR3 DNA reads TGTGCCAGCAGCCAAGTGCACGAGCAGTACTTC.

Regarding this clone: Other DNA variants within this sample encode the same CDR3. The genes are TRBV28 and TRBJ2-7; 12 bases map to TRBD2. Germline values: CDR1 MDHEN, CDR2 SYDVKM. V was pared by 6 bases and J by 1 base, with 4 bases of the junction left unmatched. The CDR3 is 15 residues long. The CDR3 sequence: CASRRTSGISYEQYF. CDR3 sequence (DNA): TGTGCCAGCAGACGGACTAGCGGGATATCCTACGAGCAGTACTTC.

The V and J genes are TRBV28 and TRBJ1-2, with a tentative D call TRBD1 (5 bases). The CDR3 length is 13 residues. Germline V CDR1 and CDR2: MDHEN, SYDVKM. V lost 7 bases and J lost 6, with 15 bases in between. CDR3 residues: CASIGNRPDGYTF. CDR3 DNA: TGTGCCAGCATCGGGAACAGGCCCGATGGCTACACCTTC.

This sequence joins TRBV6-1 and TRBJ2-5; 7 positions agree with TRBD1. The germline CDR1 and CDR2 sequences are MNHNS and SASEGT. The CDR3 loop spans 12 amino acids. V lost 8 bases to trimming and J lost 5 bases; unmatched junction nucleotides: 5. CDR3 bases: TGTGCCAGCCCGACAGGGCAGGAGACCCAGTACTTC. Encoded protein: CASPTGQETQYF.

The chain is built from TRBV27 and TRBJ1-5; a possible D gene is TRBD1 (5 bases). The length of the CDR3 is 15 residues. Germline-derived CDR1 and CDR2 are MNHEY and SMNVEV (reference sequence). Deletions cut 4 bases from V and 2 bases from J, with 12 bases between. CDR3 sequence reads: CASSSSGGRNQPQHF. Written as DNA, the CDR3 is TGTGCCAGCAGTTCGTCGGGGGGTCGCAATCAGCCCCAGCATTTT.

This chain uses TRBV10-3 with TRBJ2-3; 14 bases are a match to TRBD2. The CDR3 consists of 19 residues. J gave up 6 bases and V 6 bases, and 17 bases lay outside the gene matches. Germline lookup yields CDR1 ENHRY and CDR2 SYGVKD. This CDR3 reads CAISTPPLGLAGVSDTQYF. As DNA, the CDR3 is TGTGCCATCAGCACCCCCCCGTTGGGACTAGCGGGAGTTTCCGATACGCAGTATTTT.

CDR3 residues: CASSTEQGAWEKLFF. Here the CDR3 DNA reads TGTGCCAGCAGCACCGAACAGGGGGCGTGGGAAAAACTGTTTTTT. The J gene is TRBJ1-4, the V gene TRBV7-8; TRBD1 matches 9 bases. The CDR3 is 15 residues long. Germline values: CDR1 SGHVS, CDR2 FQNEAQ. Trimming removed 5 bases from V and 8 bases from J; junction bases left unmatched: 9.

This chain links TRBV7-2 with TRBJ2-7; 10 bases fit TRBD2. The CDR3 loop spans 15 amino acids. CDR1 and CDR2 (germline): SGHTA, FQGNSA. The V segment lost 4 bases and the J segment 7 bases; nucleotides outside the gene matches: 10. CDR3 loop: CASSSTSGTPREQYF. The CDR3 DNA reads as TGTGCCAGCAGCTCCACTAGCGGGACGCCTCGGGAGCAGTACTTC.